This paragraph reports one T cell receptor (beta chain). The sample originates from a study of cytomegalovirus exposure and HLA in healthy donors. PCR involved 60 Vbeta and 13 Jbeta primers. Using immunoSEQ multiplex PCR, the repertoire was profiled, and TCRdb retains in-frame clones only, with some absent. The repertoire holds fewer than 100,000 clones, with around 73% as singletons. Germline loops: CDR1 SGHTA, CDR2 FQGNSA. The V end was cut by 6 bases, the J end by 1 base, with 8 bases between. The CDR3 totals 13 residues. The V gene is TRBV7-2, the J gene TRBJ2-3, with a possible D match to TRBD2 (5 bases). The sequencing input was PBMCs. This TCR was recovered from a woman aged 40-49 years in good health and CMV-seropositive. CDR3 sequence (DNA): TGTGCCAGCAGACCCGGGGGCACAGATACGCAGTATTTT. The encoded protein is CASRPGGTDTQYF. Using reference TRBV7-2 and TRBJ2-3 for the parts outside the CDR3, the full variable domain is GAGVSQSPSNKVTEKGKDVELRCDPISGHTALYWYRQSLGQGLEFLIYFQGNSAPDKSGLPSDRFSAERTGGSVSTLTIQRTQQEDSAVYLCASRPGGTDTQYFGPGTRLTVL.